These 5 T cell receptor beta chains originate from one sample sequenced in a study of blood T cell repertoires in COVID-19 (dated by TCRdb to about 2020). Preparation of the library involved the immunoSEQ multiplex PCR assay. In its TCRdb copy, this immuneACCESS table keeps in-frame sequences only and misses some clones. Where compared with another copy, unresolved V genes explain less than half of these, and the others have no known cause. This sample lists approximately 31,000 clones; roughly nine tenths were detected once. In total, the top ten clones hold more than 3% of the sample. The sample taken for sequencing was peripheral blood. The receptors here all came from a man aged 55-75 years with acute or convalescent COVID-19.

J is TRBJ2-2 and V is TRBV7-2; 7 bases map to TRBD1. From germline, CDR1 is SGHTA and CDR2 FQGNSA. J was trimmed by 3 bases and V by 2 bases; bases with no gene match: 3. The CDR3 spans 15 residues. Written as DNA, the CDR3 is TGTGCCAGCAGCTTAAGGGGGCCTGACACCGGGGAGCTGTTTTTT. Translated: CASSLRGPDTGELFF.

The rearrangement joins TRBV5-1 to TRBJ2-3; 13 nucleotides align to TRBD2. V dropped 4 bases and J dropped 4; count of bases not matched to a gene: 6. This CDR3 region has 16 residues. Germline V gives CDR1 SGHRS, CDR2 YFSETQ. DNA for the CDR3: TGCGCCAGCAGCCTCGGACTAGCGGGAGTCGCAGATACGCAGTATTTT. Its translation: CASSLGLAGVADTQYF.

The chain uses TRBV7-2 and TRBJ1-1; tentative D call: TRBD1 (5 bases). V was trimmed by 4 bases and J by 1 base, leaving 16 bases between them. The CDR3 contains 16 residues. Germline values: CDR1 SGHTA, CDR2 FQGNSA. The chain's CDR3 is CASSSPTGVANTEAFF. For the CDR3, the DNA is TGTGCCAGCAGCTCCCCCACGGGGGTGGCGAACACTGAAGCTTTCTTT.

This chain connects TRBV11-2 to TRBJ2-5, with D maybe TRBD2 (5 bases). The CDR3 loop spans 15 amino acids. CDR1 SGHAT and CDR2 FQNNGV come from the germline V gene. The V and J ends lost 1 base and 7 bases respectively, with 16 bases between them. The chain's CDR3 is CASSLGNSLRATQYF. In nucleotides, the CDR3 is TGTGCCAGCAGCTTAGGCAACAGCCTGAGGGCGACCCAGTACTTC.

This sequence joins TRBV5-1 and TRBJ2-7, with D perhaps matching TRBD1 (6 bases). Germline V gene lookup returns CDR1 SGHRS and CDR2 YFSETQ. V dropped 0 bases and J dropped 5 bases, with 15 bases sitting between them. The CDR3 is 15 residues long. CDR3 coding DNA: TGCGCCAGCAGCTTGGGAGGGACATTATCCAACGAGCAGTACTTC. Its translation: CASSLGGTLSNEQYF.